Below, 23 T cell receptor beta chains from the same sample are listed, as sequenced in a study of T cells after yellow fever vaccination. TCRdb fed the 5' RACE reads into MiXCR, producing one record per CDR3 protein. The table has 300,000 to 400,000 distinct CDR3 sequences, about 9.5% seen once. Sequenced here: PBMCs, sampled on the day of the first yellow fever vaccination. The receptor set was obtained from a young man who received the YFV17D yellow fever vaccine.

The rearrangement joins TRBV7-8 to TRBJ1-3; 7 bases match TRBD1. Germline trimming cut 1 base from V and 5 bases from J; bases unmatched to any gene: 2. CDR3 size: 14 residues. Germline V gene lookup returns CDR1 SGHVS and CDR2 FQNEAQ. CDR3 nucleotide sequence: TGTGCCAGCAGCTTAGGAGGGGGCCGAAACACCATATATTTT. It translates to CASSLGGGRNTIYF.

The table lists this clonotype with many counts. This chain uses TRBV4-2 with TRBJ2-5, with 8 nucleotides matching TRBD1. Germline V CDR1 and CDR2: LGHNA, YNFKEQ. The CDR3 runs 16 residues. The V segment lost 0 bases and the J segment 2 bases; nucleotides outside the gene matches: 5. The CDR3, as DNA: TGTGCCAGCAGCCAAGATGGACAGGGCGGACAAGAGACCCAGTACTTC. It encodes CASSQDGQGGQETQYF.

The V call is TRBV7-2, the J call TRBJ2-3; 8 nucleotides align to TRBD1. The CDR3 loop spans 15 amino acids. Germline assignment: CDR1 SGHTA and CDR2 FQGNSA. Trimming cost V 5 bases and J 2 bases; bases outside gene matches: 6. CDR3 loop: CASSARQGYTDTQYF. The CDR3 bases are TGTGCCAGCAGCGCGCGACAGGGGTACACAGATACGCAGTATTTT.

This clonotype has a handful of counts. The genes are TRBV27 and TRBJ2-5; D is ambiguous. The CDR3 consists of 13 residues. Germline-derived CDR1 and CDR2 are MNHEY and SMNVEV (reference sequence). V dropped 6 bases and J dropped 2 bases, with 10 bases sitting between them. CDR3 residues: CASRPGSQETQYF. CDR3 nucleotide sequence: TGTGCCAGCAGACCTGGTAGTCAAGAGACCCAGTACTTC.

This clonotype was observed a few times. The chain employs TRBV7-2 and TRBJ2-5; 9 nucleotides match TRBD2. V was clipped by 1 base and J by 2 bases; unmatched bases: 2. This CDR3 has 15 amino acids. Germline CDR1 SGHTA, CDR2 FQGNSA. This CDR3 is CASSLEAGGQETQYF. CDR3 in DNA: TGTGCCAGCAGCTTAGAAGCGGGAGGACAAGAGACCCAGTACTTC. The full variable domain, rest sourced from reference TRBV7-2 and TRBJ2-5, is GAGVSQSPSNKVTEKGKDVELRCDPISGHTALYWYRQSLGQGLEFLIYFQGNSAPDKSGLPSDRFSAERTGGSVSTLTIQRTQQEDSAVYLCASSLEAGGQETQYFGPGTRLLVL.

The gene calls are TRBV7-2 and TRBJ2-7; 10 nucleotides line up with TRBD1. J lost 7 bases, V lost 0 bases, and 12 bases had no gene match. The CDR3 has 17 residues. Germline CDR1 is SGHTA and CDR2 is FQGNSA. The CDR3 coding sequence is TGTGCCAGCAGCTTAGCCACGGGACAGGGGAATCCTCTGGAGCAGTACTTC. Translating gives CASSLATGQGNPLEQYF.

V is TRBV18 and J is TRBJ2-7; TRBD1 matches 8 bases. Germline V lookup: CDR1 KGHSH, CDR2 LQKENI. The CDR3 runs 15 residues. Trimming took 4 bases from V and 0 from J; bases not matched to a gene: 5. The CDR3 reads CASSQDRANSYEQYF. In DNA form, the CDR3 reads TGTGCCAGCTCACAGGACAGGGCAAACTCCTACGAGCAGTACTTC.

V gene TRBV7-3 combines with J gene TRBJ2-1; tentative D call: TRBD2 (5 bases). The CDR3 runs 15 residues. Trimming left V 0 bases short and J 7 bases short, with 13 bases between. In germline, CDR1 is SGHTA, CDR2 FQGTGA. CDR3 DNA: TGTGCCAGCAGCTTAACGACGACTAAGGGAAATGAGCAGTTCTTC. This gives the protein CASSLTTTKGNEQFF.

This clonotype was detected a few times. This chain connects TRBV12-3 or TRBV12-4 to TRBJ2-7; no firm D call. The germline V and J ends were trimmed by 4 bases and 6 bases, with 13 bases remaining between them. The CDR3 consists of 13 residues. CDR3 bases: TGTGCCAGCAGTTCCGGCCCAACCACCGAGCAGTACTTC. Translation: CASSSGPTTEQYF.

The CDR3: CASSRARGLTEAFF. CDR3 nucleotides: TGCGCCAGCAGCCGAGCCAGGGGGCTGACTGAAGCTTTCTTT. The V gene is TRBV4-1, the J gene TRBJ1-1; 8 bases align to TRBD1. Trimming removed 4 bases from V and 5 bases from J; junction bases left unmatched: 6. The CDR3 sequence is 14 residues long. CDR1 is MGHRA, CDR2 YSYEKL, per germline.

This clonotype has only a few counts. This chain joins TRBV27 and TRBJ1-4; D not certain. CDR3 length: 14 amino acids. V lost 3 bases to trimming and J lost 7 bases, with 12 bases between them. Germline CDR1 MNHEY, CDR2 SMNVEV (reference sequence). CDR3 sequence reads: CASSLTPRTEKLFF. The CDR3 DNA is TGTGCCAGCAGTTTGACCCCTCGGACTGAAAAACTGTTTTTT. The full variable domain, with the rest looked up from reference TRBV27 and TRBJ1-4, is EAQVTQNPRYLITVTGKKLTVTCSQNMNHEYMSWYRQDPGLGLRQIYYSMNVEVTDKGDVPEGYKVSRKEKRNFPLILESPSPNQTSLYFCASSLTPRTEKLFFGSGTQLSVL.

This clonotype was observed a few times. The chain combines TRBV4-1 with TRBJ2-3; the match to TRBD2 covers 11 bases. V shed 4 bases, J shed 3 bases, and the junction held 9 bases outside the gene matches. Per germline, CDR1 MGHRA and CDR2 YSYEKL. CDR3 length: 17 residues. The CDR3 protein is CASSPWLAGGGTDTQYF. The CDR3 region has the DNA TGCGCCAGCAGCCCCTGGCTAGCGGGGGGAGGGACAGATACGCAGTATTTT.

This clonotype was observed a few times. The chain couples TRBV5-1 to TRBJ2-7, with D perhaps TRBD2 (6 bases). V was pared by 0 bases and J by 0 bases, with 13 bases between. The CDR3 length is 16 residues. Germline CDR1 reads SGHRS; CDR2 reads YFSETQ. In DNA form, the CDR3 reads TGCGCCAGCAGCTTGGATCGGGGAGGTAACTCCTACGAGCAGTACTTC. This sequence encodes CASSLDRGGNSYEQYF.

This clonotype has just a few counts. V is TRBV5-1 and J is TRBJ2-2, with unresolved D. The V end was cut by 3 bases, the J end by 13 bases, with 16 bases between. In germline, CDR1 is SGHRS, CDR2 YFSETQ. The CDR3 contains 13 residues. Here the CDR3 DNA reads TGCGCCAGCAGCTGGAGCCGAGAGCTAGGGCTGTTTTTT. Translating it yields CASSWSRELGLFF.

This rearrangement joins TRBV7-2 to TRBJ2-7; TRBD2 matches 10 bases. V lost 7 bases to trimming and J lost 4 bases; unmatched junction nucleotides: 7. The CDR3 consists of 14 residues. CDR1 is SGHTA, CDR2 FQGNSA, per germline. DNA for the CDR3: TGTGCCAGCACCCTTAGCGGGGGGTGGTACGAGCAGTACTTC. It encodes CASTLSGGWYEQYF.

The chain joins TRBV24-1 to TRBJ2-7; no reliable D call. Trimming pared 12 bases from V and 3 bases from J, leaving 11 bases between. The germline gives CDR1 KGHDR, CDR2 SFDVKD. The CDR3 is made up of 11 amino acids. The DNA of the CDR3 is TGTGCCCGGGTGAAGGTCTACGAGCAGTACGTC. Protein sequence: CARVKVYEQYV.

This clonotype was seen at least ten times. V and J are TRBV12-3 or TRBV12-4 and TRBJ1-3; no clear D gene. Trimming took off 2 bases at V and 0 bases at J, with 8 bases between the two ends. CDR3 length equals 15 residues. CDR3 DNA: TGTGCCAGCAGTTTATATCCTGACTCTGGAAACACCATATATTTT. Protein: CASSLYPDSGNTIYF.

J is TRBJ2-5 and V is TRBV12-3 or TRBV12-4; 12 bases are shared with TRBD2. The V segment lost 6 bases and the J segment 5 bases; nucleotides outside the gene matches: 7. This CDR3 spans 15 amino acids. The CDR3: CASRLTSGGGETQYF. The DNA of the CDR3 is TGTGCCAGCAGACTGACTAGCGGGGGAGGGGAGACCCAGTACTTC.

The chain recombines TRBV27 with TRBJ2-1; the match to TRBD2 covers 7 bases. CDR1 and CDR2 (germline): MNHEY, SMNVEV (reference sequence). The CDR3 has 15 residues. With V trimmed by 2 bases and J by 2 bases, 3 bases remained unmatched. CDR3 in amino acids: CASSLSGAAYNEQFF. The DNA of the CDR3 is TGTGCCAGCAGTTTAAGCGGGGCAGCCTACAATGAGCAGTTCTTC.

V gene TRBV7-9 combines with J gene TRBJ1-1, with unresolved D. V was pared by 7 bases and J by 8 bases, with 14 bases between. The germline CDR1 and CDR2 sequences are SEHNR and FQNEAQ (reference sequence). This CDR3 spans 12 amino acids. CDR3 sequence: CASTLGLGEAFF. CDR3 DNA sequence: TGTGCCAGCACCCTAGGCTTGGGAGAAGCTTTCTTT. Filled out from reference TRBV7-9 and TRBJ1-1, the complete variable domain reads DTGVSQNPRHKITKRGQNVTFRCDPISEHNRLYWYRQTLGQGPEFLTYFQNEAQLEKSRLLSDRFSAERPKGSFSTLEIQRTEQGDSAMYLCASTLGLGEAFFGQGTRLTVV.

This clonotype was seen a few times. This chain connects TRBV6-5 to TRBJ1-5, with unresolved D. V was clipped by 3 bases and J by 10 bases, with 13 bases between them. CDR3 length equals 13 residues. Germline values: CDR1 MNHEY, CDR2 SVGAGI. The CDR3: CASSYLLGEPQHF. The DNA for the CDR3 is TGTGCCAGCAGTTATTTGCTTGGGGAACCCCAGCATTTT.

This clonotype has just a few counts. The chain combines TRBV4-3 with TRBJ1-4; perhaps TRBD1 as D (5 bases). This CDR3 is built from 15 residues. Deletions cut 1 base from V and 7 bases from J, with 13 bases between. The V gene's germline CDR1 is LGHNA and CDR2 YSLEER. The CDR3 DNA follows: TGCGCCAGCAGCCAAGTCGAAGGGGCCGTTGAAAAACTGTTTTTT. It encodes CASSQVEGAVEKLFF.

The chain has TRBV5-1 and TRBJ1-1; TRBD1 is a possible D gene (5 bases). CDR1 is SGHRS, CDR2 YFSETQ, per germline. The CDR3 runs 15 residues. V lost 2 bases to trimming and J lost 4 bases, with 15 bases between them. The CDR3 nucleotides read TGCGCCAGCAGCTTATTCACAACCCAGGGCACTGAAGCTTTCTTT. It specifies CASSLFTTQGTEAFF.